These T cell receptor beta chains were read from a single sample in a study of early T cells in non-severe SARS-CoV-2 infection. TCRdb reprocessed the 5' RACE reads via MiXCR and lists one record per CDR3 protein. The table includes about 97,000 distinct CDR3 sequences, under 15% detected once. Sequencing input: whole blood. These receptors were collected from an adult who was a healthcare worker with PCR-confirmed SARS-CoV-2 infection or an uninfected control (not recorded which). Both conserved end residues are part of each CDR3. The order of the fields is J gene, clone size, V gene, D gene, CDR3 protein, CDR3 DNA. D genes are given only for firm matches. Expanded clones are given a class, and other clones once, few, many or no size at all.

j_call: TRBJ2-5; clone_size: many; v_call: TRBV25-1; d_call: TRBD1; cdr3_aa: CASSATGAAGETQYF; cdr3_nt: TGTGCCAGCAGTGCGACAGGGGCCGCGGGGGAGACCCAGTACTTC
j_call: TRBJ2-5; clone_size: .; v_call: TRBV28; d_call: .; cdr3_aa: CAASGGLGGETQYF; cdr3_nt: TGTGCCGCCAGCGGGGGACTAGGGGGCGAGACCCAGTACTTC
j_call: TRBJ2-7; clone_size: .; v_call: TRBV6-2/TRBV6-3; d_call: TRBD2; cdr3_aa: CASSTRGGSGRWGYEQYF; cdr3_nt: TGTGCCAGCAGTACCCGCGGCGGTAGCGGGAGGTGGGGTTACGAGCAGTACTTC
j_call: TRBJ2-1; clone_size: .; v_call: TRBV12-5; d_call: .; cdr3_aa: CASGYPSSEQFF; cdr3_nt: TGTGCTAGTGGTTATCCCTCGAGTGAGCAGTTCTTC
j_call: TRBJ2-3; clone_size: many; v_call: TRBV14; d_call: TRBD2; cdr3_aa: CASSQGLAGGAPTDTQYF; cdr3_nt: TGTGCCAGCAGCCAAGGACTAGCGGGAGGGGCCCCCACAGATACGCAGTATTTT
j_call: TRBJ2-3; clone_size: few; v_call: TRBV6-1; d_call: .; cdr3_aa: CASSGGWRTTDTQYF; cdr3_nt: TGTGCCAGCAGTGGGGGGTGGCGGACCACAGATACGCAGTATTTT
j_call: TRBJ1-1; clone_size: .; v_call: TRBV29-1; d_call: .; cdr3_aa: CSVERRGDQTEAFF; cdr3_nt: TGCAGCGTTGAAAGACGGGGGGATCAAACTGAAGCTTTCTTT
j_call: TRBJ2-1; clone_size: few; v_call: TRBV10-3; d_call: TRBD2; cdr3_aa: CAIRTSGMGAEQFF; cdr3_nt: TGTGCCATCCGGACTAGCGGGATGGGTGCTGAGCAGTTCTTC
j_call: TRBJ2-1; clone_size: many; v_call: TRBV14; d_call: .; cdr3_aa: CASSGRESSYNEQFF; cdr3_nt: TGTGCCAGCAGCGGAAGGGAAAGCTCCTACAATGAGCAGTTCTTC
j_call: TRBJ1-3; clone_size: once; v_call: TRBV6-1; d_call: .; cdr3_aa: CASSEDLNSGNTIYF; cdr3_nt: TGTGCCAGCAGTGAAGACCTGAACTCTGGAAACACCATATATTTT
j_call: TRBJ2-7; clone_size: .; v_call: TRBV20-1; d_call: TRBD2; cdr3_aa: CSARGLAGAGDF; cdr3_nt: TGCAGTGCTAGAGGCCTAGCGGGAGCTGGAGACTTC
j_call: TRBJ2-1; clone_size: few; v_call: TRBV4-1; d_call: .; cdr3_aa: CASSPFSAVGNEQFF; cdr3_nt: TGCGCCAGCAGCCCCTTTTCGGCCGTCGGGAATGAGCAGTTCTTC
j_call: TRBJ2-3; clone_size: few; v_call: TRBV11-1; d_call: .; cdr3_aa: CASSLQTDTQYF; cdr3_nt: TGTGCCAGCAGCCTACAAACAGATACGCAGTATTTT
j_call: TRBJ2-3; clone_size: .; v_call: TRBV7-3; d_call: TRBD2; cdr3_aa: CASKTSGATDTQYF; cdr3_nt: TGTGCCAGTAAGACTAGCGGAGCCACAGATACGCAGTATTTT
j_call: TRBJ2-7; clone_size: few; v_call: TRBV7-9; d_call: TRBD2; cdr3_aa: CASSSPWRGYEQYF; cdr3_nt: TGTGCCAGCAGTTCCCCATGGCGGGGGTACGAGCAGTACTTC
j_call: TRBJ1-2; clone_size: few; v_call: TRBV12-3/TRBV12-4; d_call: .; cdr3_aa: CASSLWVGDDYGYTF; cdr3_nt: TGTGCCAGCAGTCTGTGGGTGGGAGATGACTATGGCTACACCTTC
j_call: TRBJ2-7; clone_size: .; v_call: TRBV6-2/TRBV6-3; d_call: .; cdr3_aa: CASTTPGQSYEQYF; cdr3_nt: TGTGCCAGCACAACACCGGGACAATCCTACGAACAGTACTTC
j_call: TRBJ2-1; clone_size: few; v_call: TRBV28; d_call: .; cdr3_aa: CASSPGSDNEQFF; cdr3_nt: TGTGCCAGCAGTCCAGGGTCGGACAATGAGCAGTTCTTC
j_call: TRBJ2-4; clone_size: many; v_call: TRBV5-5; d_call: .; cdr3_aa: CASSPPGGGNIQYF; cdr3_nt: TGTGCCAGCAGCCCCCCAGGAGGGGGGAACATTCAGTACTTC
j_call: TRBJ1-6; clone_size: many; v_call: TRBV20-1; d_call: TRBD1; cdr3_aa: CSATGQGSSYNSPLHF; cdr3_nt: TGCAGTGCTACAGGACAGGGGAGCTCCTATAATTCACCCCTCCACTTT
j_call: TRBJ1-2; clone_size: .; v_call: TRBV18; d_call: .; cdr3_aa: CASSPAAGENYGYTF; cdr3_nt: TGTGCCAGCTCACCCGCCGCGGGGGAGAACTATGGCTACACCTTC
j_call: TRBJ2-7; clone_size: many; v_call: TRBV6-5; d_call: .; cdr3_aa: CASRQGQTYEQYF; cdr3_nt: TGTGCCAGCAGACAAGGACAGACCTACGAGCAGTACTTC